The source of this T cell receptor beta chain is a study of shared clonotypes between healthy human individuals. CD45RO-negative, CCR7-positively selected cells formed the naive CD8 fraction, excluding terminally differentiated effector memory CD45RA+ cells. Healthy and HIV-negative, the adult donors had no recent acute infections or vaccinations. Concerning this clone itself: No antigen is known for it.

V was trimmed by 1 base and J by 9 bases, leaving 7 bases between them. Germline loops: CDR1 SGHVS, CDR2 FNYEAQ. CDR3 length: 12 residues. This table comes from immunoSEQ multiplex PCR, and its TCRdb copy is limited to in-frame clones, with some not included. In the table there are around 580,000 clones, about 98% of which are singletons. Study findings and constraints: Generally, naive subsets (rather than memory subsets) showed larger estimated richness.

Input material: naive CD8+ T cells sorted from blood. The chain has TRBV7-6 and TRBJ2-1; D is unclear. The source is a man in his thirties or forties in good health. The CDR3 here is CASSLGNREQFF. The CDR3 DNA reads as TGTGCCAGCAGCTTAGGAAACCGTGAGCAGTTCTTC.